Reported below is one TCR beta chain. Its specificity is unknown. J was trimmed by 1 base and V by 5 bases; bases with no gene match: 5. In germline, CDR1 is SGHTA, CDR2 FQGTGA. The CDR3 extends over 16 amino acids. The data derive from a study of cytomegalovirus exposure and HLA in healthy donors. Study-wide findings and caveats: Within an earlier analysis, most TCR beta V segments proved productive either about 87% or about 30% of the time. An assumption of roughly uniform sequencing depth across donors underlay the presence/absence analyses.

The study ran its PCR with 60 Vbeta and 13 Jbeta primers. Assay used: immunoSEQ multiplex PCR; TCRdb lists only in-frame clones, some missing. The table has under 150,000 clones, 70% to 80% seen once; the top ten hold 8.8%. The genes are TRBV7-3 and TRBJ2-6; 7 bases agree with TRBD2. This clonotype was obtained from a woman aged 45-59 years in good health and CMV-seropositive. Sequencing input: PBMCs. This CDR3 is CASSRGGGSGANVLTF. CDR3 sequence (DNA): TGTGCCAGCAGCCGTGGGGGGGGTTCTGGGGCCAACGTCCTGACTTTC.